Below, 10 T cell receptor beta chains from the same sample are listed, as sequenced in a study of beta chain features in type 1 diabetes (dated by TCRdb to the late 2010s). The library relied on the immunoSEQ multiplex PCR assay. All of the isolated RNA was reverse transcribed with the High Capacity cDNA Reverse Transcription Kit, so expressed TCRB transcripts were sequenced. TCRdb limited this immuneACCESS table to in-frame rearrangements with V and J called. A share of clones is missing; checked studies link under half to unresolved V genes, and the rest is unexplained. Here the sample has fewer than 550,000 clones; roughly an eighth occur a single time. Of the sample, approximately 0.05% is held by the ten largest clones. Sequencing input: naive CD4+ T cells from blood. The cell subset or site label here, explained by the study, means: true naive CD4+ T cells. Receptors were obtained from a woman between 18 and 29 years old in good health.

In its sample, this clone was seen a few times. For the CDR3, the DNA is TGCAGCACCCGCCTGAACACTGAAGCTTTCTTT. Its protein is CSTRLNTEAFF. This chain links TRBV29-1 with TRBJ1-1; D call uncertain. The CDR3 runs 11 residues. From germline, CDR1 is SQVTM and CDR2 ANQGSEA. Trimming pared 8 bases from V and 0 bases from J, leaving 7 bases between.

This clone was counted a few times. V usage is TRBV5-1 and J usage is TRBJ2-7; TRBD1 agrees at 7 bases. V shed 4 bases and J 4 bases; nucleotides not matched to a gene: 23. Germline CDR1 is SGHRS and CDR2 is YFSETQ. The CDR3 is made up of 19 amino acids. CDR3 amino acids: CASSLTPGTDYEVPYEQYV. The CDR3 coding sequence is TGCGCCAGCAGCCTGACTCCCGGGACAGACTACGAGGTACCTTACGAGCAGTACGTC.

This clone was counted between two and nine times. V is TRBV27 and J is TRBJ2-5; 8 nucleotides align to TRBD2. This CDR3 comprises 15 residues. J was trimmed by 5 bases and V by 1 base; bases with no gene match: 6. CDR1 is MNHEY, CDR2 SMNVEV, per germline (reference sequence). The CDR3 region is CASSLWGLGAETQYF. CDR3 DNA sequence: TGTGCCAGCAGTTTATGGGGACTAGGGGCGGAGACCCAGTACTTC.

Only a few counts were recorded for this clone. The V and J genes are TRBV14 and TRBJ2-7, with D possibly being TRBD2 (5 bases). The V and J ends lost 0 bases and 6 bases respectively, with 9 bases between them. Germline lookup yields CDR1 SGHDN and CDR2 FVKESK. The CDR3 length is 13 residues. CDR3 protein: CASSQDGGGEQYF. The CDR3 coding sequence is TGTGCCAGCAGCCAAGATGGAGGCGGCGAGCAGTACTTC.

This clone turned up a few times. An end of the junction differs from the germline gene, which may be a read error. The rearrangement links TRBV7-7 to TRBJ2-1; TRBD2 is a possible D gene (6 bases). Germline lookup yields CDR1 SSHAT and CDR2 FNYEAQ (reference sequence). CDR3 length equals 14 residues. Written as DNA, the CDR3 is TGTGCTAGCAGCCTACTTCTAGCGCCGAAGGAGCAGTTCTTC. Amino acid sequence: CASSLLLAPKEQFF.

This clone was detected a few times. This sample includes further DNA sequences coding for the same CDR3. The chain uses TRBV5-1 and TRBJ2-5; TRBD2 aligns across 9 bases. Germline values: CDR1 SGHRS, CDR2 YFSETQ. Losses at the gene ends were 4 bases for V and 3 bases for J; bases not matched to a gene: 1. The CDR3 is 13 amino acids. The DNA for the CDR3 is TGCGCCAGCAGCCTAGCGGGGAAAGAGACCCAGTACTTC. The encoded protein is CASSLAGKETQYF.

The V gene is TRBV7-2, the J gene TRBJ2-1; TRBD1 matches 7 bases. CDR1 is SGHTA and CDR2 is FQGNSA in the germline V gene. The CDR3 is made up of 16 amino acids. The junction had 6 bases not matched to a gene; V was cut back by 4 bases and J by 0 bases. The DNA of the CDR3 is TGTGCCAGCAGCTATAACAGGGGTGGCTCCTACAATGAGCAGTTCTTC. It is translated as CASSYNRGGSYNEQFF.

This clone was seen more than once but under ten times. The rearrangement links TRBV7-2 to TRBJ2-2, with 9 bases fitting TRBD1. This CDR3 has 15 amino acids. After removal of 6 bases from V and 4 bases from J, the junction contained 6 bases not matched to a gene. Looked up from germline, CDR1 is SGHTA and CDR2 is FQGNSA. CDR3 protein: CASRPGQGGTGELFF. The CDR3 region has the DNA TGTGCCAGCAGACCGGGACAGGGCGGCACCGGGGAGCTGTTTTTT.

The chain carries TRBV6-5 and TRBJ1-5, with TRBD1 identical over 7 bases. Unmatched junction bases numbered 11, after V lost 8 bases and J lost 7 bases. The CDR3 is 14 residues long. Germline V gene data show CDR1 as MNHEY and CDR2 as SVGAGI. This CDR3 reads CASHRGGKGQPQHF. The CDR3 nucleotides are TGTGCCAGCCACAGGGGTGGGAAGGGCCAGCCCCAGCATTTT.

This rearrangement joins TRBV11-2 to TRBJ1-5; weak D call: TRBD1 (6 bases). Germline V gene sequence: CDR1 SGHAT, CDR2 FQNNGV. V was trimmed by 6 bases and J by 1 base, leaving 13 bases between them. The CDR3 sequence is 15 residues long. This CDR3 reads CASSPGGLSNQPQHF. CDR3 coding DNA: TGTGCCAGCAGTCCCGGGGGGCTGAGCAATCAGCCCCAGCATTTT.